This is a list of T cell receptor beta chains from one sample in a study of CD8+CD57+ T cells in acquired aplastic anemia. TCRdb independently ran MiXCR on the reads; one entry per CDR3 protein. The sample shows about 220,000 distinct CDR3 sequences, about 37% of them seen only once. Sample: sorted CD4+, CD8+, or CD8+CD57+ T cells (not recorded which) from PBMCs. Source of these receptors: a human donor in good health, serving as a control. Both conserved end residues are part of each CDR3. D genes are given only for firm matches. Clone size appears in some rows only: once, few, many, or a class for an expanded clone.

D: -; J: TRBJ1-2; V: TRBV5-4; size: few; CDR3: CASSPGRTNYGYTF; DNA: TGTGCCAGCAGCCCAGGCAGGACTAACTATGGCTACACCTTC
D: -; J: TRBJ1-1; V: TRBV9; size: few; CDR3: CASSVVPSETGALF; DNA: TGTGCCAGCAGCGTAGTCCCGAGCGAGACTGGAGCTCTCTTT
D: -; J: TRBJ2-7; V: TRBV20-1; size: -; CDR3: CSAPRGDEQYF; DNA: TGCAGTGCTCCCAGGGGCGACGAGCAGTACTTC
D: TRBD2; J: TRBJ2-2; V: TRBV11-2; size: few; CDR3: CASSTHSGGRTGELFF; DNA: TGTGCCAGCAGCACTCACTCGGGGGGGCGTACCGGGGAGCTGTTTTTT
D: -; J: TRBJ1-4; V: TRBV7-7; size: -; CDR3: CASGAALNEKLFF; DNA: TGTGCTAGCGGGGCAGCCCTCAATGAAAAACTGTTTTTT
D: -; J: TRBJ2-7; V: TRBV5-6; size: -; CDR3: CASSTGPYEQYF; DNA: TGTGCCAGCAGTACCGGGCCCTACGAGCAGTACTTC
D: TRBD1; J: TRBJ1-6; V: TRBV12-3/TRBV12-4; size: -; CDR3: CASSLPRDSRDSPLHF; DNA: TGTGCCAGCAGTTTACCCAGGGACAGCCGCGATTCACCCCTCCACTTT
D: TRBD1; J: TRBJ1-2; V: TRBV7-2; size: many; CDR3: CASSITGGGYTF; DNA: TGTGCCAGCAGCATAACAGGGGGAGGCTACACCTTC
D: -; J: TRBJ1-2; V: TRBV5-1; size: -; CDR3: CASSEDGRDSYGYTF; DNA: TGCGCCAGCAGCGAGGACGGGAGGGACTCCTATGGCTACACCTTC
D: -; J: TRBJ2-5; V: TRBV6-1; size: -; CDR3: CASKLGAGAGRETQYF; DNA: TGTGCCAGCAAGCTCGGGGCAGGGGCAGGCAGAGAGACCCAGTACTTC
D: -; J: TRBJ2-7; V: TRBV7-2; size: -; CDR3: CASSWTGTAYEQYF; DNA: TGTGCCAGCAGCTGGACCGGGACCGCCTACGAGCAGTACTTC
D: TRBD1; J: TRBJ2-5; V: TRBV7-9; size: many; CDR3: CASSFGDRGGMETQYF; DNA: TGTGCCAGCAGCTTTGGGGACAGGGGAGGAATGGAGACCCAGTACTTC
D: -; J: TRBJ2-1; V: TRBV7-3; size: many; CDR3: CASSLNNNEQFF; DNA: TGTGCCAGCAGCCTCAACAACAATGAGCAGTTCTTC